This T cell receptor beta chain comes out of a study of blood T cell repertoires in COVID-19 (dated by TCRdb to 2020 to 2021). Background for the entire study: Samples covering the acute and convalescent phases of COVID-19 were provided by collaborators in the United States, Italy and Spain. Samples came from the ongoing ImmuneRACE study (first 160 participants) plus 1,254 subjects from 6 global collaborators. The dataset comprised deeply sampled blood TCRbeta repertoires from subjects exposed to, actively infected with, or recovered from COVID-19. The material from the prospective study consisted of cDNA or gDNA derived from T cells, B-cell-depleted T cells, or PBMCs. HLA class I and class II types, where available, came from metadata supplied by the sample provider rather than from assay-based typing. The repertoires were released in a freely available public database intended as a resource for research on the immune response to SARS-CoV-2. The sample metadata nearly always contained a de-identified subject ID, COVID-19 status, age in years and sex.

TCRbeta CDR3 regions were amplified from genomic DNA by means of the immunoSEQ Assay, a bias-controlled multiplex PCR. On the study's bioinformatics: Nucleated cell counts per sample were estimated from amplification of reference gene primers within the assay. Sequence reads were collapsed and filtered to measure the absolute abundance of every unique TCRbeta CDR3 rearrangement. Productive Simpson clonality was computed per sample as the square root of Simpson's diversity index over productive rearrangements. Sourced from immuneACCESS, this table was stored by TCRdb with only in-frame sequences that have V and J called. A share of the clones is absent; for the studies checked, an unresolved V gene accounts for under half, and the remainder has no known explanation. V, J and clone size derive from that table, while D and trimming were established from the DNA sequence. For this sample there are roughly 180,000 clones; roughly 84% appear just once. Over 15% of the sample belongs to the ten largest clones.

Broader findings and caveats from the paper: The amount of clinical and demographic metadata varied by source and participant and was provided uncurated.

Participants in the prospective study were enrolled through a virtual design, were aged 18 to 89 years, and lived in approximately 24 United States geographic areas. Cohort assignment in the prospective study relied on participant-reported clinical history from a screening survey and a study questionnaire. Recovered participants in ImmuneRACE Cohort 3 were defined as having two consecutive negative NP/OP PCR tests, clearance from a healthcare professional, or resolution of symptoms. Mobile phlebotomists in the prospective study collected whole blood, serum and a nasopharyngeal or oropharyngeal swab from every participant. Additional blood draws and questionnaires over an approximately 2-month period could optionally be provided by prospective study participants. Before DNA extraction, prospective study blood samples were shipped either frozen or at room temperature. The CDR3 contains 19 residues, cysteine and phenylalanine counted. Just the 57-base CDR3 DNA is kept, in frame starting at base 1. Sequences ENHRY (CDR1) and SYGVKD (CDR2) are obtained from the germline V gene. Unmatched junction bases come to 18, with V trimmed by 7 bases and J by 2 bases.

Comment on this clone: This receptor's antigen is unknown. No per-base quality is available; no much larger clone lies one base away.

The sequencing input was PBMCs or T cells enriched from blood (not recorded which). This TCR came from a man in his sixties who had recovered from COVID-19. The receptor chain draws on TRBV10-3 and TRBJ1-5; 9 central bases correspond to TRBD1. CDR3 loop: CAITPQTGGRDMGNQPQHF. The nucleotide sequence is TGTGCCATCACCCCCCAGACAGGGGGTCGGGATATGGGCAATCAGCCCCAGCATTTT.